These 23 T cell receptor beta chains came from one sample sequenced in a study of cytomegalovirus exposure and HLA in healthy donors. Researchers ran the PCR with 60 Vbeta and 13 Jbeta primers. TCRdb keeps only in-frame clones here, not all; method: immunoSEQ multiplex PCR. This table holds fewer than 200,000 clones, roughly 84% found once. Sequencing input: PBMCs. The origin of the receptors is a male donor in good health and CMV-seronegative.

The rearrangement links TRBV9 to TRBJ1-1; 7 nucleotides align to TRBD1. The CDR3 has 16 residues. The V gene end was trimmed by 1 base and the J gene end by 3 bases; junction bases not matched to a gene: 9. Germline CDR1 is SGDLS and CDR2 is YYNGEE. CDR3 sequence reads: CASSVTTGVGDTEAFF. The CDR3 nucleotides read TGTGCCAGCAGCGTAACCACAGGGGTTGGCGACACTGAAGCTTTCTTT.

The gene calls are TRBV4-1 and TRBJ1-5; D is undetermined. CDR1 MGHRA and CDR2 YSYEKL come from the germline V gene. The V and J ends lost 1 base and 5 bases respectively, with 12 bases between them. This CDR3 contains 15 residues. In nucleotides, the CDR3 is TGCGCCAGCAGCCAAGGGGCAGAGTCTTATCAGCCCCAGCATTTT. Protein: CASSQGAESYQPQHF.

The chain carries TRBV5-1 and TRBJ1-1; tentatively, D is TRBD1 (6 bases). Germline V lookup: CDR1 SGHRS, CDR2 YFSETQ. The length of the CDR3 is 14 residues. With 7 bases removed from V and 7 bases from J, the gap between germline ends came to 20 bases. The CDR3 nucleotides read TGCGCCAGCCTACCTGGGGCAGGGGTAGGTGAAGCTTTCTTT. Its translation is CASLPGAGVGEAFF.

This chain connects TRBV27 to TRBJ1-1; 7 bases map to TRBD1. V lost 5 bases and J lost 3; bases outside the gene matches: 6. Germline values: CDR1 MNHEY, CDR2 SMNVEV (reference sequence). This CDR3 has 14 amino acids. Written as DNA, the CDR3 is TGTGCCAGCAGTCTCAGACAGGGTCACACTGAAGCTTTCTTT. Amino acid sequence: CASSLRQGHTEAFF.

The chain joins TRBV28 to TRBJ2-1, with TRBD2 as a possible D gene (5 bases). Germline CDR1 reads MDHEN; CDR2 reads SYDVKM. V was pared by 6 bases and J by 1 base, with 7 bases between. The CDR3 covers 13 residues. CDR3 amino acids: CASRDLSYNEQFF. In nucleotides, the CDR3 is TGTGCCAGCAGGGACTTGTCCTACAATGAGCAGTTCTTC.

Comments on this clone: A read error may produce the germline difference seen at one junction end. V and J are TRBV7-9 and TRBJ1-1; 7 positions match TRBD1. CDR3 length: 16 amino acids. The germline V gene encodes CDR1 SEHNR and CDR2 FQNEAQ (reference sequence). The CDR3 region is CSSSPRRGPGSTEAFF. DNA for the CDR3: TGTTCCAGCAGCCCACGGAGGGGGCCGGGAAGCACTGAAGCTTTCTTT. Using reference TRBV7-9 and TRBJ1-1 for the parts outside the CDR3, the full variable domain is DTGVSQNPRHKITKRGQNVTFRCDPISEHNRLYWYRQTLGQGPEFLTYFQNEAQLEKSRLLSDRFSAERPKGSFSTLEIQRTEQGDSAMYLCSSSPRRGPGSTEAFFGQGTRLTVV.

DNA for the CDR3: TGCGCCAGCAGCTTCTGGGGACAGATGAACACTGAAGCTTTCTTT. Translated: CASSFWGQMNTEAFF. The V gene is TRBV5-1, the J gene TRBJ1-1; 7 bases are a match to TRBD1. Germline CDR1 SGHRS, CDR2 YFSETQ. The CDR3 runs to 15 residues. After removal of 2 bases from V and 0 bases from J, the junction contained 4 bases not matched to a gene.

The gene calls are TRBV6-5 and TRBJ2-2; TRBD2 matches 10 bases. The CDR3 length is 15 residues. The germline V gene has CDR1 MNHEY and CDR2 SVGAGI. V shed 6 bases, J shed 5 bases, and the junction held 6 bases outside the gene matches. Here the CDR3 reads CASRDGTSETGELFF. In nucleotides, the CDR3 is TGTGCCAGCAGAGACGGGACTAGCGAAACCGGGGAGCTGTTTTTT.

The chain carries TRBV5-1 and TRBJ2-7, with D maybe TRBD1 (5 bases). The CDR3 runs 13 residues. V gave up 6 bases and J gave up 1 base, with 11 bases separating them. The germline gives CDR1 SGHRS, CDR2 YFSETQ. CDR3 in amino acids: CASTKSGSYEQYF. In DNA form, the CDR3 reads TGCGCCAGCACAAAATCAGGGTCCTACGAGCAGTACTTC.

J is TRBJ1-6 and V is TRBV9; 9 bases are a match to TRBD1. Germline values: CDR1 SGDLS, CDR2 YYNGEE. The V and J ends lost 2 bases and 9 bases, in that order; junction bases with no gene match: 6. This CDR3 is built from 15 residues. The CDR3 is CASSVQGTGSSPLHF. CDR3 bases: TGTGCCAGCAGCGTTCAGGGGACAGGGAGTTCACCCCTCCACTTT.

This rearrangement joins TRBV2 to TRBJ1-5; D perhaps matches TRBD1 (6 bases). This CDR3 contains 12 residues. The V and J ends lost 7 bases and 3 bases respectively, with 7 bases between them. Germline CDR1 and CDR2: SNHLY and FYNNEI. The CDR3 sequence is CASTGVNQPQHF. CDR3 sequence (DNA): TGTGCCAGCACAGGGGTCAATCAGCCCCAGCATTTT.

The rearrangement links TRBV5-4 to TRBJ2-3; 9 positions agree with TRBD2. The CDR3 has 14 amino acids. The J segment lost 10 bases and the V segment lost 0 bases, leaving 6 bases of the junction unmatched. Germline V lookup: CDR1 SGHNT, CDR2 YYREEE (reference sequence). The chain's CDR3 is CASSLVREGLPQYF. As DNA, the CDR3 is TGTGCCAGCAGCTTGGTGCGGGAGGGTCTTCCGCAGTATTTT.

About this clone itself: Sequence at one end of the junction differs from germline and may be a read error. V is TRBV5-4 and J is TRBJ2-7; 11 nucleotides line up with TRBD1. Germline V gene lookup returns CDR1 SGHNT and CDR2 YYREEE (reference sequence). The CDR3 runs to 15 residues. The CDR3 loop is CASSLWTGGSHEQYF. The CDR3 coding sequence is TGTGCCAGCAGCTTATGGACAGGGGGCTCCCACGAGCAGTACTTC.

The chain links TRBV5-4 to TRBJ2-5; TRBD1 is a possible D gene (6 bases). Between the trimmed V and J ends, which lost 4 bases and 2 bases, there was a span of 15 bases. Germline CDR1 and CDR2: SGHNT and YYREEE (reference sequence). CDR3 length: 15 amino acids. The CDR3 loop reads CASSPDREVQETQYF. The CDR3 DNA is TGTGCCAGCAGCCCGGACAGAGAAGTACAAGAGACCCAGTACTTC.

This sequence joins TRBV5-1 and TRBJ1-2, with D uncertain. In germline, CDR1 is SGHRS, CDR2 YFSETQ. The CDR3 sequence is 13 residues long. Trimming cost V 7 bases and J 2 bases, with 12 bases left between them. The CDR3, as DNA: TGCGCCAGCGGACGGGGTCCCAACTATGGCTACACCTTC. Its protein is CASGRGPNYGYTF.

J is TRBJ2-1 and V is TRBV7-8; D is unclear. The CDR3 contains 15 residues. The germline gives CDR1 SGHVS, CDR2 FQNEAQ. V was trimmed by 2 bases and J by 6 bases, leaving 14 bases between them. The CDR3 spells CASSLPLVRPNEQFF. CDR3 DNA: TGTGCCAGCAGCTTACCCCTCGTGCGGCCCAATGAGCAGTTCTTC.

This clone was seen more than once but under ten times. The chain recombines TRBV10-3 with TRBJ2-2; 9 bases agree with TRBD1. The CDR3 extends over 16 amino acids. With V trimmed by 9 bases and J by 0 bases, 8 bases remained unmatched. Germline assignment: CDR1 ENHRY and CDR2 SYGVKD. The CDR3 region is CAISTGGHANTGELFF. The CDR3 bases are TGTGCCATATCGACAGGGGGACATGCGAACACCGGGGAGCTGTTTTTT.

This clone was observed once. The rearrangement uses TRBV9 and TRBJ2-2, with 15 nucleotides matching TRBD2. Germline CDR1 reads SGDLS; CDR2 reads YYNGEE. Germline trimming cut 6 bases from V and 2 bases from J; bases unmatched to any gene: 5. The CDR3 has 17 amino acids. The CDR3 loop reads CASTGLAGGHNTGELFF. The CDR3 DNA reads TGTGCCAGCACGGGACTAGCGGGGGGACATAACACCGGGGAGCTGTTTTTT.

This clone was seen more than once but under ten times. The chain couples TRBV5-4 to TRBJ1-1; D call uncertain. Trimming removed 0 bases at V and 6 bases at J, with 18 bases between. CDR1 SGHNT and CDR2 YYREEE come from the germline V gene (reference sequence). There are 16 residues in the CDR3. CDR3 region: CASSLGGRVQVAEAFF. Written as DNA, the CDR3 is TGTGCCAGCAGCTTGGGTGGTAGAGTCCAAGTGGCTGAAGCTTTCTTT.

This clone was counted between two and nine times. V usage is TRBV5-1 and J usage is TRBJ2-6; 7 bases are shared with TRBD1. Losses at the gene ends were 7 bases for V and 4 bases for J; bases not matched to a gene: 8. There are 15 residues in the CDR3. The germline V gene has CDR1 SGHRS and CDR2 YFSETQ. In DNA form, the CDR3 reads TGCGCCAGCCAGGAAGGGACAGCGGGGGCCAACGTCCTGACTTTC. Encoded protein: CASQEGTAGANVLTF.

The chain carries TRBV10-1 and TRBJ1-5; a weak D match, TRBD1 (6 bases). CDR1 is WNHNN and CDR2 is SYGVQD in the germline V gene (reference sequence). Trimming took 6 bases from V and 2 from J, leaving 8 bases between them. The CDR3 loop spans 13 amino acids. In DNA form, the CDR3 reads TGCGCCAGCAGCCCAGGGGGCAATCAGCCCCAGCATTTT. Encoded protein: CASSPGGNQPQHF.

The sample holds one count of this clone. The chain employs TRBV10-1 and TRBJ2-7; 8 bases align to TRBD1. CDR1 is WNHNN, CDR2 SYGVQD, per germline (reference sequence). The ends lost 10 bases at V and 6 bases at J; junction bases unmatched: 11. The CDR3 sequence is 13 residues long. The CDR3 sequence is CAIQRTGMVEQYF. The CDR3 coding sequence is TGCGCCATCCAAAGGACAGGGATGGTCGAGCAGTACTTC.

The chain recombines TRBV7-8 with TRBJ2-1; 8 bases match TRBD1. Trimming took 6 bases from V and 6 from J; bases not matched to a gene: 19. The CDR3 covers 18 residues. CDR1 and CDR2 (germline): SGHVS, FQNEAQ. Here the CDR3 reads CASSYRSRDRRVSNEQFF. CDR3 in DNA: TGTGCCAGCAGTTATCGATCCCGGGACAGGAGAGTTAGCAATGAGCAGTTCTTC.